This T cell receptor (beta chain) was captured by sequencing in a study of blood T cells in healthy people across ages. Primed by a sample-barcoded 5' primer and a J-beta primer mix, a second PCR proceeded for 7 to 11 cycles. Via MiXCR, TCRdb re-called the 5' RACE reads, giving one row per CDR3 protein. In the table there are around 800,000 distinct CDR3 sequences, less than 60% of which are singletons. This clonotype came up a few times. Germline V lookup: CDR1 SGHTA, CDR2 FQGNSA. Trimming cost V 0 bases and J 4 bases; bases outside gene matches: 8. This CDR3 has 16 residues. Sequenced: blood. This receptor was identified in a man at least 80 years old in good health. The V and J genes are TRBV7-2 and TRBJ2-5; TRBD1 matches at 7 bases. The CDR3, as DNA: TGTGCCAGCAGCTTAGCGGCGACAGGGATGGGAGAGACCCAGTACTTC. Amino acid sequence: CASSLAATGMGETQYF.